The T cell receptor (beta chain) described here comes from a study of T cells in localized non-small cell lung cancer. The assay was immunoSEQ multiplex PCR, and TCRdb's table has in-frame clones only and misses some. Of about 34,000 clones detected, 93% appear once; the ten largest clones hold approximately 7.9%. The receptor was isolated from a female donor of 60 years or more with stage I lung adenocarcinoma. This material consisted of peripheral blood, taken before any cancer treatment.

CDR3 sequence (DNA): TGTGCCAGCAGCTTAGCGGTGATTAATGAAAAACTGTTTTTT. Translating gives CASSLAVINEKLFF. The V and J genes are TRBV7-9 and TRBJ1-4; no clear D. Germline CDR1 reads SEHNR; CDR2 reads FQNEAQ (reference sequence). V was cut by 0 bases and J by 4 bases, with 6 bases left in between. CDR3 size: 14 residues.